This TCR beta chain originates from a study of blood T cell repertoires in COVID-19. Produced via immunoSEQ multiplex PCR; TCRdb's table is partial and in-frame only. The sample yields 250,000 to 300,000 clones, roughly 90% seen once. This TCR was sampled from a woman aged 25 to 39 with COVID-19, enrolled during active disease. Sequenced sample: peripheral blood.

DNA for the CDR3: TGTGCCAGCAGCTTAGATCAGGGAGGGAGGACTGAAGCTTTCTTT. Translation: CASSLDQGGRTEAFF. This chain joins TRBV7-3 and TRBJ1-1, with a weak D call TRBD1 (5 bases). The V and J ends lost 2 bases and 5 bases respectively, with 15 bases between them. Germline lookup yields CDR1 SGHTA and CDR2 FQGTGA. The CDR3 has 15 amino acids.